A single sample is the source of the 13 T cell receptor beta chains below, sequenced in a study of blood T cell repertoires in COVID-19. TCRdb's table, derived via immunoSEQ multiplex PCR, lists solely in-frame clones and lacks some. The sample records roughly 280,000 clones, 88% being singletons. Input material: peripheral blood. Receptors originate from a woman aged 30 to 39 with COVID-19, enrolled during active disease.

The V and J genes are TRBV6-5 and TRBJ1-1; D not certain. The CDR3 has 14 residues. The germline CDR1 and CDR2 sequences are MNHEY and SVGAGI. V was trimmed by 0 bases and J by 0 bases, leaving 5 bases between them. The CDR3 protein is CASSYSRLNTEAFF. For the CDR3, the DNA is TGTGCCAGCAGTTACTCGCGGTTGAACACTGAAGCTTTCTTT.

The gene calls are TRBV5-1 and TRBJ2-1; maybe TRBD2 (6 bases). The CDR3 sequence is 16 residues long. Per the germline V gene, CDR1 is SGHRS and CDR2 is YFSETQ. The V and J ends lost 0 bases and 0 bases respectively, with 10 bases between them. The CDR3 spells CASSLAAGSSYNEQFF. CDR3 in DNA: TGCGCCAGCAGCTTGGCCGCGGGAAGCTCCTACAATGAGCAGTTCTTC.

This rearrangement joins TRBV7-9 to TRBJ1-1, with D possibly being TRBD1 (6 bases). The V gene's germline CDR1 is SEHNR and CDR2 FQNEAQ (reference sequence). This CDR3 region has 15 residues. Trimming left V 6 bases short and J 5 bases short, with 19 bases between. The CDR3 spells CASRGMDRRGTEAFF. In DNA, the CDR3 is TGTGCCAGCAGAGGAATGGACAGAAGAGGAACTGAAGCTTTCTTT. The full variable domain, its missing parts supplied by reference TRBV7-9 and TRBJ1-1, is DTGVSQNPRHKITKRGQNVTFRCDPISEHNRLYWYRQTLGQGPEFLTYFQNEAQLEKSRLLSDRFSAERPKGSFSTLEIQRTEQGDSAMYLCASRGMDRRGTEAFFGQGTRLTVV.

V and J are TRBV7-8 and TRBJ2-7; D possibly corresponds to TRBD2 (6 bases). Per the germline V gene, CDR1 is SGHVS and CDR2 is FQNEAQ. V was shortened by 5 bases and J by 6 bases, with 20 bases between the two germline ends. CDR3 length: 15 amino acids. The CDR3 sequence: CASSPRSGTTGEQYF. The CDR3 DNA sequence: TGTGCCAGCAGCCCACGTAGCGGAACGACGGGCGAGCAGTACTTC.

This clone appeared once. This chain connects TRBV7-8 to TRBJ2-1; 11 bases agree with TRBD2. In germline, CDR1 is SGHVS, CDR2 FQNEAQ. This CDR3 has 17 residues. V lost 1 base, J lost 4 bases, and 6 bases stayed unmatched. The CDR3 sequence: CASSLGLAGGVYNEQFF. In DNA, the CDR3 is TGTGCCAGCAGCTTAGGGCTAGCGGGAGGCGTATACAATGAGCAGTTCTTC.

This clone was seen a single time. This sample also contains other DNA sequences that code for the same CDR3. This chain joins TRBV19 and TRBJ1-5; 7 bases match TRBD1. Germline V gives CDR1 LNHDA, CDR2 SQIVND (reference sequence). V trimming: 3 bases; J trimming: 2 bases; junction bases outside the gene matches: 1. This CDR3 has 14 amino acids. CDR3 bases: TGTGCCAGTAGTATCACAGGGGGCAATCAGCCCCAGCATTTT. Translation: CASSITGGNQPQHF. The full variable domain, with the rest looked up from reference TRBV19 and TRBJ1-5, is DGGITQSPKYLFRKEGQNVTLSCEQNLNHDAMYWYRQDPGQGLRLIYYSQIVNDFQKGDIAEGYSVSREKKESFPLTVTSAQKNPTAFYLCASSITGGNQPQHFGDGTRLSIL.

The chain uses TRBV28 and TRBJ2-2, with TRBD1 as a possible D gene (5 bases). The CDR3 runs to 17 residues. Germline loops: CDR1 MDHEN, CDR2 SYDVKM. Trimming pared 7 bases from V and 0 bases from J, leaving 18 bases between. The CDR3 reads CASTLGHYSANTGELFF. CDR3 nucleotides: TGTGCCAGCACCCTCGGACACTACTCTGCGAACACCGGGGAGCTGTTTTTT.

As regards this clone: Distinct nucleotide sequences in the sample also encode this CDR3. V is TRBV7-3 and J is TRBJ2-5; 7 bases are a match to TRBD1. CDR1 is SGHTA and CDR2 is FQGTGA in the germline V gene. CDR3 size: 13 residues. With 9 bases clipped from V and 5 bases from J, the junction kept 9 bases outside the gene matches. The CDR3 region has the DNA TGTGCCAGTAGCCTAGGGGGCCGGGAGACCCAGTACTTC. Protein product: CASSLGGRETQYF.

This chain links TRBV6-5 with TRBJ2-6; no firm D call. Germline lookup yields CDR1 MNHEY and CDR2 SVGAGI. The CDR3 is 10 residues long. V was cut by 8 bases and J by 11 bases, with 7 bases left in between. CDR3 sequence reads: CASRRYVLTF. Here the CDR3 DNA reads TGTGCCAGCCGCCGGTACGTCCTGACTTTC.

The chain employs TRBV6-5 and TRBJ1-1; possibly TRBD1 for D (5 bases). V lost 6 bases and J 6 bases, leaving 14 bases between the germline ends. The CDR3 totals 13 residues. Looked up from germline, CDR1 is MNHEY and CDR2 is SVGAGI. This CDR3 reads CASRPDRLSEAFF. In nucleotides, the CDR3 is TGTGCCAGCAGACCCGACAGACTCTCTGAAGCTTTCTTT.

Notes on this clone: The sample has other DNA sequences that encode this CDR3 too. The chain links TRBV15 to TRBJ2-2; no reliable D call. The CDR3 is made up of 15 amino acids. The V and J ends lost 0 bases and 1 base respectively, with 6 bases between them. The V gene's germline CDR1 is LNHNV and CDR2 YYDKDF (reference sequence). DNA for the CDR3: TGTGCCACCAGCAGAGATCGAGGGAACACCGGGGAGCTGTTTTTT. Protein: CATSRDRGNTGELFF.

The chain couples TRBV7-9 to TRBJ1-1, with 9 nucleotides matching TRBD1. The J segment lost 4 bases and the V segment lost 1 base, leaving 7 bases of the junction unmatched. Looked up from germline, CDR1 is SEHNR and CDR2 is FQNEAQ (reference sequence). This CDR3 comprises 16 residues. The CDR3: CASSLGGTGKGTEAFF. The CDR3 nucleotides are TGTGCCAGCAGCTTAGGGGGGACAGGGAAGGGCACTGAAGCTTTCTTT.

V gene TRBV28 combines with J gene TRBJ1-2; D unresolved. The length of the CDR3 is 12 residues. CDR1 is MDHEN, CDR2 SYDVKM, per germline. The V end lost 6 bases, the J end lost 3 bases, and 8 bases lay between the germline ends. CDR3: CASRQRDYGYTF. In DNA form, the CDR3 reads TGTGCCAGCAGGCAGAGGGACTATGGCTACACCTTC.